This T cell receptor beta chain appears in the sequencing data of a study of radiation and T cells in renal cell carcinoma. In the study overall: Nephrectomy followed 15 Gy stereotactic body radiation by 4 weeks.

The CDR3 is made up of 16 amino acids. Per the germline V gene, CDR1 is MNHEY and CDR2 is SVGAGI. Trimming removed 0 bases from V and 18 bases from J, with 24 bases in between. Libraries were prepared by immunoSEQ multiplex PCR; TCRdb keeps only in-frame clonotypes and omits some of them. The data show 160,000 or so clones, with roughly 89% seen just once and 10% to 15% held by the top ten. Overall study findings and caveats: Pretreatment tumor biopsies were lacking, so baseline clonotypes are unknown.

Time point defined: blood 2 weeks post-SBRT. Treatment defined: 15 Gy SBRT to primary tumor, nephrectomy 4 weeks later. The tumor was a clear cell renal cell carcinoma. In regard to this clone: Its antigen remains unidentified.

The clonotype was recovered from a woman aged 50 to 60 with renal cell carcinoma. Here the sequenced sample was blood, taken from a patient whose treatment included radiotherapy and nephrectomy. V gene TRBV6-5 combines with J gene TRBJ1-6, with D tentatively TRBD1 (5 bases). The CDR3 region is CASSYSGGHSGTAAHF. In nucleotides, the CDR3 is TGTGCCAGCAGTTACTCAGGCGGCCATTCCGGGACTGCAGCCCACTTT.